The 9 T cell receptor beta chains given below trace back to one sample, sequenced in a study of post-analysis software for immune sequencing data. Unique molecular identifiers were built into the TCR beta cDNA libraries. TCRdb re-derived calls from the PCR reads in MiXCR, one entry per CDR3 protein. The sample includes more than 500,000 distinct CDR3 sequences, around 36% of them seen just once. No cognate antigen is known for these TCRs. Study results and limitations: There were five TRBV segments more frequent in patients than controls, and TRBV5-6, TRBV5-1 and TRBV20-1 were among them.

Material for sequencing was blood. The source of these receptors is a girl under 18 with multiple sclerosis.

The table lists this clonotype with a few counts. The chain is built from TRBV2 and TRBJ2-3, with 7 bases matching TRBD1. Germline assignment: CDR1 SNHLY and CDR2 FYNNEI. The CDR3 totals 13 residues. The junction had 3 bases not matched to a gene; V was cut back by 7 bases and J by 2 bases. CDR3 in DNA: TGTGCCAGCAAGGGGGCGGCCACAGATACGCAGTATTTT. Amino acid sequence: CASKGAATDTQYF.

The rearrangement uses TRBV7-2 and TRBJ2-3; possibly TRBD1 for D (6 bases). Trimming left V 5 bases short and J 3 bases short, with 12 bases between. The length of the CDR3 is 14 residues. Germline V gives CDR1 SGHTA, CDR2 FQGNSA. This CDR3 is CASSPQTGTDTQYF. CDR3 sequence (DNA): TGTGCCAGCAGCCCTCAGACAGGAACAGATACGCAGTATTTT.

This clonotype came up a few times. At one boundary the junction diverges from the germline segment, which might be a read error. The chain is built from TRBV7-7 and TRBJ2-5, with unresolved D. The CDR3 contains 13 residues. CDR1 and CDR2 from the germline V gene are SSHAT and FNYEAQ (reference sequence). The CDR3 sequence: CASSWYLGETQYF. The CDR3 nucleotides read TGTGCTAGCAGTTGGTACCTGGGAGAGACCCAGTACTTC.

The rearrangement joins TRBV20-1 to TRBJ2-7, with D perhaps TRBD2 (6 bases). This CDR3 has 15 amino acids. The germline CDR1 and CDR2 sequences are DFQATT and SNEGSKA (reference sequence). Trimming left V 3 bases short and J 0 bases short, with 15 bases between. The CDR3 reads CSARMRGPLSYEQYF. CDR3 bases: TGCAGTGCTAGGATGCGGGGCCCCCTCTCCTACGAGCAGTACTTC.

This clonotype was picked up a small number of times. The rearrangement links TRBV28 to TRBJ2-3, with D maybe TRBD2 (5 bases). The CDR3 is made up of 13 amino acids. Germline CDR1 MDHEN, CDR2 SYDVKM. V was clipped by 6 bases and J by 2 bases, with 9 bases between them. This CDR3 reads CASRDSDTDTQYF. The CDR3 DNA reads TGTGCCAGCAGGGACTCTGACACAGATACGCAGTATTTT.

The chain carries TRBV11-2 and TRBJ2-5; D may be TRBD1 or TRBD2 (5 bases each). V was pared by 4 bases and J by 4 bases, with 19 bases between. The CDR3 sequence is 16 residues long. Germline assignment: CDR1 SGHAT and CDR2 FQNNGV. The CDR3 nucleotides are TGTGCCAGCAGCTCTGGTGGGACGGGTTTTGGAGAGACCCAGTACTTC. Translating gives CASSSGGTGFGETQYF.

This clonotype was observed a single time. The rearrangement uses TRBV3-1 and TRBJ2-7; 9 bases are shared with TRBD1. This CDR3 has 13 amino acids. V lost 6 bases, J lost 5 bases, and 5 bases stayed unmatched. Germline V gene lookup returns CDR1 LGHDT and CDR2 YNNKEL (reference sequence). The CDR3 region is CASRDRGHDEQYF. Written as DNA, the CDR3 is TGTGCCAGCAGGGACAGGGGTCACGACGAGCAGTACTTC.

The rearrangement links TRBV20-1 to TRBJ2-1; TRBD1 matches at 8 bases. CDR3 length: 15 amino acids. Losses at the gene ends were 2 bases for V and 3 bases for J; bases not matched to a gene: 6. Per the germline V gene, CDR1 is DFQATT and CDR2 is SNEGSKA (reference sequence). The CDR3 DNA reads as TGCAGTGCTAGAACCGGGACAGGAAGCTACAATGAGCAGTTCTTC. Protein product: CSARTGTGSYNEQFF.

Worth noting for this clonotype: The germline gene is not matched at one end of the junction; a read error may be the cause. The chain uses TRBV2 and TRBJ2-1, with 11 bases matching TRBD2. The CDR3 covers 18 residues. Germline-derived CDR1 and CDR2 are SNHLY and FYNNEI. DNA of the CDR3: TGTGCCATGCTGATAACTCCGGGACTAGCGGAAGGCTACAATGGGCAGTTCTTC. Amino acids: CAMLITPGLAEGYNGQFF.